This is a list of T cell receptor beta chains from one sample in a study of blood T cell repertoires in COVID-19. Assay used: immunoSEQ multiplex PCR; TCRdb lists only in-frame clones, some missing. The sample consists of some 150,000 clones, about four fifths of them appearing once. Source material: peripheral blood. These receptors originate from a man aged 40-49 years who had recovered from COVID-19. The CDR3 runs from the conserved cysteine through the conserved F or W. D genes are given only for firm matches. Expanded clones are given a class, and other clones once, few, many or no size at all.

CDR3 DNA	CDR3 protein	D gene	J gene	clone size	V gene
TGTGCCAGCAGCTTAGGACAGGGACCCAATTCACCCCTCCACTTT	CASSLGQGPNSPLHF	TRBD1	TRBJ1-6	.	TRBV5-8
TGTGCCAGCAGTAAGGCGGAGAACACTGAAGCTTTCTTT	CASSKAENTEAFF	.	TRBJ1-1	.	TRBV2
TGTGCCAGCAGCTTGCGGACAGACTCTGGAAACACCATATATTTT	CASSLRTDSGNTIYF	.	TRBJ1-3	.	TRBV11-3
TGTGCCAGTGTCCCATCAACTGGGGCCAACGTCCTGACTTTC	CASVPSTGANVLTF	.	TRBJ2-6	.	TRBV19
TGTGCCACCAGCAGAGTTCAAGCGGGAGTTCAGACCCAGTACTTC	CATSRVQAGVQTQYF	TRBD2	TRBJ2-5	.	TRBV15
TGCAGTGCTAGTCCCCGGCGGGGCGGGAGCAATCAGCCCCAGCATTTT	CSASPRRGGSNQPQHF	.	TRBJ1-5	.	TRBV20-1
TGTGCCATCAGAAGACGGGAGGGGGCTGGAGACACTGAAGCTTTCTTT	CAIRRREGAGDTEAFF	TRBD1	TRBJ1-1	.	TRBV10-3
TGTGCCATCAGTGAGCTTCGCGGGGGGGTGGAGACCCAGTACTTC	CAISELRGGVETQYF	TRBD2	TRBJ2-5	.	TRBV10-3
TGCGCCAGCAGCTTGGGGGCCTCACGAGAGACCCAGTACTTC	CASSLGASRETQYF	.	TRBJ2-5	.	TRBV5-1
TGTGCCATCTGGAGCGGGGGGCACTCTAGCACAGATACGCAGTATTTT	CAIWSGGHSSTDTQYF	TRBD2	TRBJ2-3	once	TRBV10-3
TGTGCCAGCAGCCCTCAGGAGACCCAGTACTTC	CASSPQETQYF	.	TRBJ2-5	.	TRBV12-3/TRBV12-4
TGCGCCAGCAGCCAAGGGGGGGTAGTGGAGCTGTTTTTT	CASSQGGVVELFF	.	TRBJ2-2	once	TRBV4-3
TGTGCCAGCAGCTTAGTGGGGACAGGGGTTGGCACTGAAGCTTTCTTT	CASSLVGTGVGTEAFF	TRBD1	TRBJ1-1	.	TRBV7-9
TGTGCCAGCAGCTCTGAGCCCATAGACATTCAGTACTTC	CASSSEPIDIQYF	.	TRBJ2-4	.	TRBV7-6
TGTGCCAGCAGCCCTTCGGGCGAAGGGGTGACAGATACGCAGTATTTT	CASSPSGEGVTDTQYF	.	TRBJ2-3	.	TRBV9
TGTGCCAGCAGCCTACTTCTAGCGGGATCCGGTAAGCAGTACTTC	CASSLLLAGSGKQYF	TRBD2	TRBJ2-7	few	TRBV6-2/TRBV6-3
TGTGCCAGCAGTTCCCATACGTCTTACTCTGAAGCTTTCTTT	CASSSHTSYSEAFF	.	TRBJ1-1	.	TRBV6-5
TGCGCCAGCAGCCAAATTCTAGCGGGAGGGGGCGAGCAGTTCTTC	CASSQILAGGGEQFF	TRBD2	TRBJ2-1	.	TRBV4-3
TGCGCCAGCAGCCAAGATTCGGAGGTATACACTGAAGCTTTCTTT	CASSQDSEVYTEAFF	.	TRBJ1-1	.	TRBV4-3
TGTGCCAGCAGGGGACGAGGGGAGGGTGGCTACACCTTC	CASRGRGEGGYTF	.	TRBJ1-2	.	TRBV5-6
TGTGCCAGCAGCCCTCCGGTCGGGGCAGATACGCAGTATTTT	CASSPPVGADTQYF	.	TRBJ2-3	few	TRBV11-3
TGTGCCAGCAGCTTGGTCGGACAGGGACAGGATTCACCCCTCCACTTT	CASSLVGQGQDSPLHF	TRBD1	TRBJ1-6	.	TRBV7-2
TGTGCTAGTCAATTAGGGACAGATTATGGCTACACCTTC	CASQLGTDYGYTF	TRBD1	TRBJ1-2	.	TRBV12-5
TGTGCCAGCAGCTTGGGTCTAGCGGGAGTGACTGGGCAGTACTTC	CASSLGLAGVTGQYF	TRBD2	TRBJ2-7	.	TRBV5-6
TGTGCCAGCAGCTTAAACTCAGGGCGGACTGAAGCTTTCTTT	CASSLNSGRTEAFF	.	TRBJ1-1	.	TRBV13
TGTGCCATCGCGGGACAGCCCTACGAGCAGTACTTC	CAIAGQPYEQYF	.	TRBJ2-7	.	TRBV10-3
TGCGCCAGCAGCCCAGGAGGGGCGGGAGAGACCCAGTACTTC	CASSPGGAGETQYF	.	TRBJ2-5	.	TRBV5-1
TGTGCCAGCAGCTTAAACGGCGGATCTAGCACAGATACGCAGTATTTT	CASSLNGGSSTDTQYF	.	TRBJ2-3	.	TRBV7-2
TGTGCCAGCAAGGGAGGAGGTGGGGGTATCTACACCTTC	CASKGGGGGIYTF	.	TRBJ1-2	.	TRBV27
TGTGCCAGCAGCCAAGGGCTAGGCGAGCAGTACTTC	CASSQGLGEQYF	.	TRBJ2-7	.	TRBV3-1/TRBV3-2
TGCGCCAGCAGTGGGGGTCGGGAAAACTTC	CASSGGRENF	.	TRBJ2-5	.	TRBV10-1
TGTGCCAGCAGCTTGTGGGACTGGGCGGGAATAGCCAAAAACATTCAGTACTTC	CASSLWDWAGIAKNIQYF	.	TRBJ2-4	.	TRBV5-4